A single sample is the source of the 27 T cell receptor beta chains below, sequenced in a study of beta chain features in type 1 diabetes. Expressed TCRB transcripts were sequenced because the isolated RNA had all been reverse transcribed beforehand. Assay used: immunoSEQ multiplex PCR; TCRdb lists only in-frame clones, some missing. The table shows about 620,000 clones, with roughly a sixth occurring only once. The sequencing sample was made of naive CD4+ T cells from blood. The receptor source for this set is a man aged 18-30 years in good health.

The genes are TRBV2 and TRBJ1-2, with D possibly TRBD1 on 6 matching bases. The CDR3 sequence is 13 residues long. Germline V gives CDR1 SNHLY, CDR2 FYNNEI. The V end was cut by 5 bases, the J end by 7 bases, with 14 bases between. The CDR3 region is CASSYRERRGYTF. The CDR3 region has the DNA TGTGCCAGCAGTTACAGGGAACGGCGTGGCTACACCTTC.

There are a few counts of this clone. The J gene is TRBJ2-5, the V gene TRBV5-1; D remains unclear. V lost 1 base and J 5 bases, leaving 12 bases between the germline ends. Germline V lookup: CDR1 SGHRS, CDR2 YFSETQ. The CDR3 covers 14 residues. CDR3 amino acids: CASSLLGIWETQYF. CDR3 nucleotides: TGCGCCAGCAGCTTGTTGGGGATTTGGGAGACCCAGTACTTC.

The rearrangement uses TRBV4-2 and TRBJ1-4, with D perhaps TRBD1 (6 bases). Germline loops: CDR1 LGHNA, CDR2 YNFKEQ. Trimming took 2 bases from V and 5 from J, leaving 12 bases between them. This CDR3 comprises 15 residues. Here the CDR3 DNA reads TGTGCCAGCAGCCAACAGGGGTCTAGAAATGAAAAACTGTTTTTT. This translates into CASSQQGSRNEKLFF.

In its sample, this clone was seen a few times. This chain connects TRBV5-4 to TRBJ2-5; D is unclear. This CDR3 is 14 amino acids long. V lost 1 base and J lost 4, with 11 bases in between. Germline V gene data show CDR1 as SGHNT and CDR2 as YYREEE (reference sequence). The CDR3: CASSLQGSGETQYF. As DNA, the CDR3 is TGTGCCAGCAGCTTGCAAGGGTCGGGAGAGACCCAGTACTTC.

V usage is TRBV14 and J usage is TRBJ2-3, with D maybe TRBD2 (5 bases). Trimming removed 0 bases from V and 0 bases from J, with 10 bases in between. Germline V gene lookup returns CDR1 SGHDN and CDR2 FVKESK. The CDR3 spans 16 residues. The CDR3 loop reads CASSQDLTTSTDTQYF. The CDR3 nucleotides read TGTGCCAGCAGCCAAGATCTGACTACTAGCACAGATACGCAGTATTTT.

This clone has more than one count but fewer than ten. The gene calls are TRBV9 and TRBJ1-4; TRBD1 might be the D (5 bases). V was shortened by 0 bases and J by 8 bases, with 23 bases between the two germline ends. Germline CDR1 reads SGDLS; CDR2 reads YYNGEE. This CDR3 spans 18 amino acids. CDR3 sequence: CASSVGLFGQGSGEKLFF. The CDR3 DNA sequence: TGTGCCAGCAGCGTAGGGCTCTTCGGGCAGGGCTCGGGGGAAAAACTGTTTTTT.

This clone was detected only a few times. The V gene is TRBV6-5, the J gene TRBJ1-6, with TRBD1 matching 7 bases. The CDR3 runs 16 residues. V dropped 2 bases and J dropped 5; count of bases not matched to a gene: 6. Germline CDR1 MNHEY, CDR2 SVGAGI. This chain's CDR3 is CASSYKAGGNNSPLHF. CDR3 nucleotides: TGTGCCAGCAGTTACAAGGCAGGGGGGAATAATTCACCCCTCCACTTT.

The chain joins TRBV5-4 to TRBJ1-4; 7 bases are shared with TRBD1. Germline V gene lookup returns CDR1 SGHNT and CDR2 YYREEE (reference sequence). Germline trimming cut 5 bases from V and 5 bases from J; bases unmatched to any gene: 6. The CDR3 sequence is 14 residues long. This CDR3 is CASRPGQMNEKLFF. The CDR3 DNA reads TGTGCCAGCAGGCCGGGACAGATGAATGAAAAACTGTTTTTT.

This chain links TRBV5-1 with TRBJ1-1, with D unclear. From germline, CDR1 is SGHRS and CDR2 YFSETQ. The CDR3 has 15 residues. Trimming pared 1 base from V and 8 bases from J, leaving 18 bases between. The DNA of the CDR3 is TGCGCCAGCAGCTTGCAATTCCTAGGGCGAGGGGAAGCTTTCTTT. This gives the protein CASSLQFLGRGEAFF.

This clone was observed a handful of times. The V call is TRBV7-3, the J call TRBJ2-1; either TRBD1 or TRBD2 may fit D (5 bases each). V was shortened by 5 bases and J by 3 bases, with 14 bases between the two germline ends. The CDR3 runs 15 residues. Germline-derived CDR1 and CDR2 are SGHTA and FQGTGA. The DNA of the CDR3 is TGTGCCAGCAGCATCAACCGGGACCGCTACAATGAGCAGTTCTTC. It is translated as CASSINRDRYNEQFF.

This clone was seen only a few times. This sequence joins TRBV7-2 and TRBJ2-1; tentative D call: TRBD2 (6 bases). CDR3 length: 16 residues. CDR1 and CDR2 from the germline V gene are SGHTA and FQGNSA. Trimming left V 2 bases short and J 5 bases short, with 16 bases between. As DNA, the CDR3 is TGTGCCAGCAGCTTACCTTATACAGGACTACACAATGAGCAGTTCTTC. It encodes CASSLPYTGLHNEQFF. Combining the CDR3 with reference TRBV7-2 and TRBJ2-1 gives the whole variable domain GAGVSQSPSNKVTEKGKDVELRCDPISGHTALYWYRQSLGQGLEFLIYFQGNSAPDKSGLPSDRFSAERTGGSVSTLTIQRTQQEDSAVYLCASSLPYTGLHNEQFFGPGTRLTVL.

This clone has at least ten counts. The genes are TRBV23-1 and TRBJ2-4; TRBD1 matches at 8 bases. TRBV23-1 qualifies as an ORF whose function is uncertain. V lost 8 bases and J lost 0; bases outside the gene matches: 3. The CDR3 contains 14 residues. The CDR3 nucleotides are TGCGCCAGCCGGACAGGGTTAGCCAAAAACATTCAGTACTTC. Protein sequence: CASRTGLAKNIQYF.

The chain recombines TRBV2 with TRBJ2-1; 10 bases are a match to TRBD1. V lost 6 bases to trimming and J lost 9 bases; unmatched junction nucleotides: 8. Per germline, CDR1 SNHLY and CDR2 FYNNEI. CDR3 size: 14 residues. CDR3 nucleotide sequence: TGTGCCAGCAGAGGGACAGGGGCCATCCTTGAGCAGTTCTTC. Translation: CASRGTGAILEQFF.

This clone was detected only a few times. This chain joins TRBV9 and TRBJ2-5; D perhaps matches TRBD2 (5 bases). CDR1 SGDLS and CDR2 YYNGEE come from the germline V gene. Trimming took 0 bases from V and 5 from J, leaving 11 bases between them. This CDR3 region has 14 residues. The CDR3 DNA follows: TGTGCCAGCAGCGTAGGTCCGGGGTTGGAGACCCAGTACTTC. Its protein is CASSVGPGLETQYF.

There are a few counts of this clone. V and J are TRBV7-9 and TRBJ1-2; D might be TRBD1 (5 bases). From germline, CDR1 is SEHNR and CDR2 FQNEAQ (reference sequence). V dropped 1 base and J dropped 7 bases, with 13 bases sitting between them. This CDR3 spans 14 amino acids. CDR3 loop: CASSLVGTLSGYTF. The CDR3, as DNA: TGTGCCAGCAGCTTAGTGGGGACGTTAAGTGGCTACACCTTC. Together with reference TRBV7-9 and TRBJ1-2, the CDR3 gives the full variable domain: DTGVSQNPRHKITKRGQNVTFRCDPISEHNRLYWYRQTLGQGPEFLTYFQNEAQLEKSRLLSDRFSAERPKGSFSTLEIQRTEQGDSAMYLCASSLVGTLSGYTFGSGTRLTVV.

This sequence joins TRBV29-1 and TRBJ2-7; TRBD1 might be the D (6 bases). Germline values: CDR1 SQVTM, CDR2 ANQGSEA. Between the trimmed V and J ends, which lost 7 bases and 0 bases, there was a span of 16 bases. This CDR3 has 14 residues. The CDR3 DNA is TGCAGCGCGGTTAGGACAGCGAGCTCCTACGAGCAGTACTTC. Encoded protein: CSAVRTASSYEQYF.

This sequence joins TRBV7-6 and TRBJ2-5; 11 bases fit TRBD2. Matching the DNA end better, TRBJ2-7 makes the J call doubtful. The CDR3 length is 16 residues. Germline CDR1 and CDR2: SGHVS and FNYEAQ. The CDR3 DNA reads as TGTGCCAGCAGCCCAGGACTAGCGGGCGACCACTACGAGCAGTACTTC. Protein product: CASSPGLAGDHYEQYF.

This sequence joins TRBV4-2 and TRBJ1-2; D possibly corresponds to TRBD1 (6 bases). The germline gives CDR1 LGHNA, CDR2 YNFKEQ. Trimming removed 7 bases at V and 8 bases at J, with 26 bases between. CDR3 length: 16 residues. The chain's CDR3 is CASTRLSDRSVWGYTF. CDR3 coding DNA: TGTGCCAGCACCCGACTGAGTGACAGGAGTGTGTGGGGCTACACCTTC.

The chain couples TRBV15 to TRBJ1-1, with D tentatively TRBD1 (6 bases). This CDR3 is built from 15 residues. V was clipped by 5 bases and J by 6 bases, with 19 bases between them. Looked up from germline, CDR1 is LNHNV and CDR2 is YYDKDF (reference sequence). As DNA, the CDR3 is TGTGCCACCAGCTCGGACCGGTGGGGACAACCTGAAGCTTTCTTT. Its translation is CATSSDRWGQPEAFF.

About this clone: This sample also contains other DNA sequences that code for the same CDR3. The CDR3 nucleotides are TGTGCCAGCAGCCTGGACAGGGTCTATGGCTACACCTTC. Its protein product is CASSLDRVYGYTF. The chain combines TRBV7-9 with TRBJ1-2; 8 nucleotides align to TRBD1. Germline V gene data show CDR1 as SEHNR and CDR2 as FQNEAQ (reference sequence). The CDR3 consists of 13 residues. After removal of 5 bases from V and 4 bases from J, the junction contained 3 bases not matched to a gene.

The rearrangement links TRBV14 to TRBJ2-5; 7 positions agree with TRBD2. The germline CDR1 and CDR2 sequences are SGHDN and FVKESK. V lost 1 base, J lost 7 bases, and 6 bases stayed unmatched. CDR3 length: 14 amino acids. The CDR3 is CASSQVRREGTQYF. As DNA, the CDR3 is TGTGCCAGCAGCCAAGTACGCAGGGAGGGGACCCAGTACTTC.

The chain joins TRBV7-7 to TRBJ2-7, with 8 bases that match TRBD1. The CDR3 runs to 15 residues. The germline V gene encodes CDR1 SSHAT and CDR2 FNYEAQ (reference sequence). V was pared by 3 bases and J by 0 bases, with 4 bases of the junction left unmatched. DNA of the CDR3: TGTGCCAGCAGCTTTCGGACAGGGCCCTCCTACGAGCAGTACTTC. Translation gives CASSFRTGPSYEQYF.

V and J are TRBV7-2 and TRBJ2-3, with 13 bases aligning to TRBD2. The V gene's germline CDR1 is SGHTA and CDR2 FQGNSA. The CDR3 is 17 residues long. V trimming: 4 bases; J trimming: 7 bases; junction bases outside the gene matches: 11. CDR3 sequence: CASSSSTSGGLANTQYF. In DNA, the CDR3 is TGTGCCAGCAGCTCCTCGACTAGCGGGGGGCTCGCAAATACGCAGTATTTT.

A few counts support this clone. V and J are TRBV30 and TRBJ2-5, with D unresolved. CDR3 length: 11 amino acids. Germline-derived CDR1 and CDR2 are GTSNPN and SVGIG (reference sequence). Between the trimmed V and J ends, which lost 5 bases and 5 bases, there was a span of 9 bases. CDR3 region: CAWAGRETQYF. DNA for the CDR3: TGTGCCTGGGCCGGCCGGGAGACCCAGTACTTC.

The rearrangement links TRBV7-8 to TRBJ2-7; D tentatively fits TRBD1 or TRBD2 (5 bases each). Trimming took off 1 base at V and 2 bases at J, with 18 bases between the two ends. Germline V CDR1 and CDR2: SGHVS, FQNEAQ. The CDR3 runs 17 residues. CDR3 region: CASSLVLGTPLTYEQYF. As DNA, the CDR3 is TGTGCCAGCAGCTTAGTTTTGGGGACCCCCTTAACCTACGAGCAGTACTTC.

V usage is TRBV27 and J usage is TRBJ2-3, with TRBD2 matching 7 bases. Trimming cost V 2 bases and J 2 bases; bases outside gene matches: 4. Germline lookup yields CDR1 MNHEY and CDR2 SMNVEV (reference sequence). The CDR3 runs 15 residues. CDR3 loop: CASSLKRGTTDTQYF. The CDR3 DNA reads TGTGCCAGCAGTTTAAAGCGGGGCACCACAGATACGCAGTATTTT.

V and J are TRBV5-4 and TRBJ2-6; D unresolved. V was cut by 4 bases and J by 1 base, with 12 bases left in between. Germline CDR1 reads SGHNT; CDR2 reads YYREEE (reference sequence). CDR3 length equals 16 residues. For the CDR3, the DNA is TGTGCCAGCAGCCAAGATCCCCTATCTGGGGCCAACGTCCTGACTTTC. This codes for CASSQDPLSGANVLTF.